Presented here are 11 T cell receptor beta chains from one specimen sequenced in a study of T-cell reconstitution after alpha-beta-depleted transplantation in children. TCRbeta library preparation incorporated unique molecular identifiers. MiXCR, applied by TCRdb to the PCR reads, yields one record per CDR3 protein. The data contain almost 600,000 distinct CDR3 sequences, 20% to 30% of them seen just once; the ten biggest clones take up under 45%. The material sequenced was PBMCs, taken before TCRalphabeta/CD19-depleted stem cell transplant. Receptors originate from a boy in the first two years of life with Wiskott-Aldrich syndrome, due to receive a stem cell transplant.

This clonotype has a handful of counts. This sequence joins TRBV6-1 and TRBJ2-1; D is unclear. CDR1 MNHNS and CDR2 SASEGT come from the germline V gene. The CDR3 contains 14 residues. V gave up 4 bases and J gave up 1 base, with 8 bases separating them. The CDR3 loop reads CASSGPTSYNEQFF. The CDR3, as DNA: TGTGCCAGCAGTGGACCCACATCCTACAATGAGCAGTTCTTC.

The chain couples TRBV27 to TRBJ2-7; possibly TRBD2 for D (5 bases). Germline lookup yields CDR1 MNHEY and CDR2 SMNVEV (reference sequence). The CDR3 is 12 amino acids. Trimming pared 5 bases from V and 7 bases from J, leaving 12 bases between. Here the CDR3 reads CASSVLSGEQYF. The CDR3 bases are TGTGCCAGCAGTGTCCTATCGGGAGAGCAGTACTTC.

Only a few counts were recorded for this clonotype. The chain carries TRBV5-1 and TRBJ1-5; a possible D gene is TRBD1 (6 bases). The ends were cut back, 4 bases at V and 9 bases at J, with 17 bases in the middle. The CDR3 is made up of 14 amino acids. The germline V gene encodes CDR1 SGHRS and CDR2 YFSETQ. The CDR3 region has the DNA TGCGCCAGCAGCCCGGAGGGCAGGGGAAGGCCCCAGCATTTT. Protein: CASSPEGRGRPQHF.

The rearrangement joins TRBV9 to TRBJ2-2; TRBD2 aligns across 7 bases. The V segment lost 4 bases and the J segment 5 bases; nucleotides outside the gene matches: 8. CDR3 length: 15 residues. The germline V gene has CDR1 SGDLS and CDR2 YYNGEE. CDR3 loop: CASSSMTSQTGELFF. CDR3 DNA sequence: TGTGCCAGCAGCTCCATGACTAGCCAGACCGGGGAGCTGTTTTTT.

The V gene is TRBV5-6, the J gene TRBJ2-4; D is unresolved. The germline V and J ends were trimmed by 0 bases and 0 bases, with 22 bases remaining between them. CDR1 is SGHDT, CDR2 YYEEEE, per germline. This CDR3 spans 20 amino acids. CDR3 nucleotide sequence: TGTGCCAGCAGCTTGGCCAGGACCGATATGGTTCAGCTAGCCAAAAACATTCAGTACTTC. It codes for CASSLARTDMVQLAKNIQYF.

This rearrangement joins TRBV20-1 to TRBJ2-5; no reliable D call. Germline CDR1 is DFQATT and CDR2 is SNEGSKA (reference sequence). The V end was cut by 3 bases, the J end by 2 bases, with 7 bases between. This CDR3 contains 12 residues. The CDR3 bases are TGCAGTGCTAGGTTTATACAAGAGACCCAGTACTTC. Amino acid sequence: CSARFIQETQYF.

The chain combines TRBV20-1 with TRBJ2-5; D perhaps matches TRBD2 (5 bases). CDR1 DFQATT and CDR2 SNEGSKA come from the germline V gene (reference sequence). V was trimmed by 5 bases and J by 5 bases, leaving 9 bases between them. This CDR3 comprises 11 residues. DNA of the CDR3: TGCAGTGCTGTGACGGGGGAGACCCAGTACTTC. The encoded protein is CSAVTGETQYF.

This clonotype was counted only a few times. The genes are TRBV5-1 and TRBJ2-2; D gene uncertain. The V end lost 5 bases, the J end lost 6 bases, and 14 bases lay between the germline ends. The CDR3 sequence is 14 residues long. Germline CDR1 SGHRS, CDR2 YFSETQ. The CDR3 coding sequence is TGCGCCAGCAGATACGAATCAGTGTCCGGGGAGCTGTTTTTT. Its translation: CASRYESVSGELFF.

A note on this clonotype: Relative to the germline gene, one junction end is altered; a read error may explain this. This rearrangement joins TRBV12-3 or TRBV12-4 to TRBJ2-7, with D perhaps being TRBD1 or TRBD2 (5 bases each). The CDR3 has 12 amino acids. The CDR3 region is CASKGPSHEQYF. The CDR3 nucleotides read TGTGCCAGCAAGGGACCCTCCCACGAGCAGTACTTC.

This clonotype showed up just a few times. The chain recombines TRBV28 with TRBJ1-2; D is ambiguous. This CDR3 contains 13 residues. The germline V and J ends were trimmed by 8 bases and 4 bases, with 14 bases remaining between them. The germline gives CDR1 MDHEN, CDR2 SYDVKM. The CDR3 sequence: CASHGEGVYGYTF. As DNA, the CDR3 is TGTGCCAGCCATGGGGAGGGAGTCTATGGCTACACCTTC.

The J gene is TRBJ1-3, the V gene TRBV12-3 or TRBV12-4; D uncertain. CDR3 length: 14 amino acids. The V end lost 5 bases, the J end lost 0 bases, and 8 bases lay between the germline ends. The CDR3, as DNA: TGTGCCAGCAGTGACGGGCACTCTGGAAACACCATATATTTT. This translates into CASSDGHSGNTIYF.